Sequencing of this TCR beta chain was carried out in a study of T cell repertoires in cytomegalovirus infection (dated by TCRdb to between 2018 and 2020). Looking at the study overall: Recently identified HLA-C-restricted CMV epitopes, whose presentation resists viral immunomodulation, were targeted by peptide stimulations together with well-studied HLA-B-restricted epitopes. The HLA type of each donor mattered for the analysis, because public TCR beta signatures pointed to carriage of CMV infection along with the matching HLA type.

From the cysteine through the phenylalanine, the CDR3 covers 13 amino acids. Only CDR3 DNA is held: 39 bases, read in frame from base 1. Cut back by 0 bases and 6 bases, the V and J ends lie 11 bases apart. Taken from the germline V gene, the CDR1 and CDR2 loops are SQVTM and ANQGSEA. The treatment or condition label on this specimen signifies: in vitro stimulation with specific CMV peptide epitopes to enrich CMV-specific T cells. The paper as a whole reports these results and caveats: Cumulative frequency of public TCR beta family members discriminated carriers of CMV infection plus the relevant HLA type in this cohort and an independent 352-donor cohort. The ex vivo response was dominated by HLA-C-restricted CMV-specific TCR beta clonotypes, and the single most frequent clonotype in two of eight donors was supplied by these HLA-C-restricted clonotypes.

Only a few counts were recorded for this clonotype. Its antigen has not been determined. The sample holds no much larger clone one base away, and base qualities are not on file. The listed sequencing device is Illumina HiSeq 1500. TCRdb trimmed the raw reads at Q25, called clones with MiXCR and kept productive beta chains. Rows are combined by CDR3 protein, so each entry shows the most common genes and DNA. The sample table lists about 920,000 distinct CDR3 sequences, roughly 30% of them with a count of one. The biggest ten clones account for about 14% of the sample. This specimen was cultured CD8+ T cells from PBMCs, taken from culture after CMV antigen stimulation. The chain joins TRBV29-1 to TRBJ1-1; no D segment can be confidently identified. This receptor was identified in a human donor in good health (CMV status not recorded). Some clones in this sample may be carry-over from other donors' samples. The sequenced DNA: TGCAGCGTTGAAGACCCTCGGGGAGCTGAAGCTTTCTTT. Translated, it reads CSVEDPRGAEAFF.